This T cell receptor (beta chain) came from a study of a mutant IDH1 vaccine in newly diagnosed glioma. The time point: baseline, week 1 (first vaccination visit). Documented treatment: pre-vaccination baseline after standard-of-care therapy. Tumors from donors were new WHO grade 3 or 4 IDH1-mutant astrocytomas with ATRX loss. Trimming shortened V by 1 base and J by 2 bases, and 9 bases separated the two germline ends. The CDR3 has 15 residues. Germline V gives CDR1 SGHVS, CDR2 FNYEAQ. The method was immunoSEQ multiplex PCR; TCRdb's version includes in-frame clones alone and lacks a portion of them. The data show tens of thousands of clones, 80% to 90% seen once.

This chain joins TRBV7-6 and TRBJ2-1, with a weak D call TRBD2 (6 bases). Source: PBMCs, taken from a glioma patient treated with radiotherapy, temozolomide or both. The source is a man aged 35-49 years with glioma. For the CDR3, the DNA is TGTGCCAGCAGCTTAGGGCGGGACCCCTACAATGAGCAGTTCTTC. It codes for CASSLGRDPYNEQFF. Combining the CDR3 with reference TRBV7-6 and TRBJ2-1 gives the whole variable domain GAGVSQSPRYKVTKRGQDVALRCDPISGHVSLYWYRQALGQGPEFLTYFNYEAQQDKSGLPNDRFSAERPEGSISTLTIQRTEQRDSAMYRCASSLGRDPYNEQFFGPGTRLTVL.